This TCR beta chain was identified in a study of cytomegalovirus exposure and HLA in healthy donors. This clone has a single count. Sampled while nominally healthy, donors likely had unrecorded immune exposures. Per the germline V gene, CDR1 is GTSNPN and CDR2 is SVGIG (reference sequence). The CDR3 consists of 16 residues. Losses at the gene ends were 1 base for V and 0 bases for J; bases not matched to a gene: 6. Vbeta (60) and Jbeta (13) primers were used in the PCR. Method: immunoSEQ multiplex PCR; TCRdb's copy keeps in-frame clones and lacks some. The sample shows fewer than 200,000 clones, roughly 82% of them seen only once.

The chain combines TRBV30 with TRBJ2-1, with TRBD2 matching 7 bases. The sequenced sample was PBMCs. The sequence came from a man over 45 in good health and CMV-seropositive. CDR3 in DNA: TGTGCCTGGAGTGATTTTGGCGGGAGCTCCTACAATGAGCAGTTCTTC. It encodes CAWSDFGGSSYNEQFF.